The clone carrying this T cell receptor beta chain has just a few counts. The diagnoses drew upon clinical symptoms, serum thyroxine and TRAb, thyroid ultrasound and orbital computed tomography. Trimming removed 8 bases at V and 0 bases at J, with 23 bases between. This CDR3 has 18 amino acids. Germline-derived CDR1 and CDR2 are MNHEY and SVGEGT. This sample was included in a study of T cells in Graves' hyperthyroidism and ophthalmopathy. Looking at the study overall: It was at initial diagnosis, before any treatment, that peripheral blood was collected.

Amplification of TCR beta CDR3 regions used RNA as the template. Carried out on the TCR CDR3, a first-round RT-PCR used the HTBI primer set. TCRdb itself ran the multiplex PCR reads through MiXCR, one entry per CDR3 protein. The table lists approximately 590,000 distinct CDR3 sequences, about 15% of them singletons, with under 8% in the top ten. Sequenced material: blood. The gene calls are TRBV6-2 or TRBV6-3 and TRBJ1-3; TRBD1 is a possible D gene (6 bases). This sequence was found in a woman aged 25-40 years with Graves' hyperthyroidism. Here the CDR3 reads CASRDRTLLIDSGNTIYF. The CDR3 DNA follows: TGTGCCAGCCGCGACAGGACCCTCCTCATCGACTCTGGAAACACCATATATTTT.